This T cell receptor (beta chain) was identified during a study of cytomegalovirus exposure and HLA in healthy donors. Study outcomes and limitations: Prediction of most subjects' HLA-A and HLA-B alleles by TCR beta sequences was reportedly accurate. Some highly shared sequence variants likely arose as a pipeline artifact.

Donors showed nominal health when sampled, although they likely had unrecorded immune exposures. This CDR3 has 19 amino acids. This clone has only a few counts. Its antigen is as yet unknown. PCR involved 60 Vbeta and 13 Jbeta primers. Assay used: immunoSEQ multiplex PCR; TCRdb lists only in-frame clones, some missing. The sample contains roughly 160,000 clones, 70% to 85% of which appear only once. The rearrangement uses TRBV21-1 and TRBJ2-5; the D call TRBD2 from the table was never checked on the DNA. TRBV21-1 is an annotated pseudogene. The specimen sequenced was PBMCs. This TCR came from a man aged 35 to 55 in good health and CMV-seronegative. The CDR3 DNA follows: TGTGCCAGCAGCAAAGCGCAGGAACCCGGGATCCCGGGCTGGGAGACCCAGTACTTC. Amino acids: CASSKAQEPGIPGWETQYF.